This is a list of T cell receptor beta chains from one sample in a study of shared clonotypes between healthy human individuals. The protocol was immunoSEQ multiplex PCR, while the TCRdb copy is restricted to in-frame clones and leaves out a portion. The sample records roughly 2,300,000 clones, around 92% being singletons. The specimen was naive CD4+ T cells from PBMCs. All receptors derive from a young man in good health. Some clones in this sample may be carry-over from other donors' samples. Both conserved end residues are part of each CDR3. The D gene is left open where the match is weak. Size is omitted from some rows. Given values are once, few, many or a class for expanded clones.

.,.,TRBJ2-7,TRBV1,CTSRSRWDCTTYEQYF,TGCACCAGCCGAAGCCGTTGGGACTGCACAACCTACGAGCAGTACTTC
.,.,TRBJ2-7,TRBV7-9,CASRLKRQHGHSYEQYF,TGTGCCAGCAGATTAAAACGACAGCACGGCCATTCCTACGAGCAGTACTTC
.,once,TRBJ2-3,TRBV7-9,CASSLEDYNTDTQYF,TGTGCCAGCAGCTTAGAAGACTATAACACAGATACGCAGTATTTT
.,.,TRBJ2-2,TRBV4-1,CASSILAGSPGELFF,TGCGCCAGCAGCATCCTGGCAGGTAGCCCCGGGGAGCTGTTTTTT
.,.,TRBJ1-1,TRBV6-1,CASRTGGGNTEAFF,TGTGCCAGCAGGACAGGTGGGGGAAACACTGAAGCTTTCTTT
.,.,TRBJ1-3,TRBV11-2,CASSLGSTGNTIYF,TGTGCCAGCAGCTTAGGGTCAACTGGAAACACCATATATTTT
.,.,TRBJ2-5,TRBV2,CASSVGGRETQYF,TGTGCCAGCAGTGTAGGGGGGCGAGAGACCCAGTACTTC
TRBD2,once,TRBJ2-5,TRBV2,CARSTSGQETQYF,TGTGCCAGAAGTACTAGCGGACAAGAGACCCAGTACTTC
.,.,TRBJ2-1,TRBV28,CASSLDYNEQFF,TGTGCCAGCAGTTTAGACTACAATGAGCAGTTCTTC
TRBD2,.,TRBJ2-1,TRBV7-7,CASSPLAGPYNEQFF,TGTGCCAGCAGCCCCCTAGCGGGACCTTACAATGAGCAGTTCTTC
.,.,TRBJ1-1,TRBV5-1,CASSQTTDTEAFF,TGCGCCAGCAGCCAGACGACCGACACTGAAGCTTTCTTT
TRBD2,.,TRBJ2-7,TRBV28,CASSTRLAGKHEQYF,TGTGCCAGCAGTACGCGACTAGCGGGAAAACACGAGCAGTACTTC
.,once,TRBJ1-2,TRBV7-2,CASSLAGVQILYGYTF,TGTGCCAGCAGCTTAGCGGGGGTACAGATCCTCTATGGCTACACCTTC
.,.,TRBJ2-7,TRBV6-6,CASRKGHYEQYF,TGTGCCAGCAGGAAAGGGCACTACGAGCAGTACTTC
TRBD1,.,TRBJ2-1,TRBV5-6,CASSKGQGANNEQFF,TGTGCCAGCAGCAAGGGACAGGGGGCCAACAATGAGCAGTTCTTC
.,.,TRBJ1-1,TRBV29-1,CSVEVGGLDTEAFF,TGCAGCGTTGAAGTGGGGGGTCTTGACACTGAAGCTTTCTTT
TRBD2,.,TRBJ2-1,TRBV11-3,CASSTEGTSGYNEQFF,TGTGCCAGCAGCACTGAGGGGACTAGCGGCTACAATGAGCAGTTCTTC
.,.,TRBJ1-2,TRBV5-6,CASSLRGGASYGYTF,TGTGCCAGCAGCTTGAGAGGGGGAGCCTCCTATGGCTACACCTTC
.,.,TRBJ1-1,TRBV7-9,CASSFSPIKLMNTEAFF,TGTGCCAGCAGCTTCTCCCCAATCAAGCTCATGAACACTGAAGCTTTCTTT
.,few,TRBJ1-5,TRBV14,CASSPRWGGPQHF,TGTGCCAGCAGCCCTCGGTGGGGTGGGCCCCAGCATTTT
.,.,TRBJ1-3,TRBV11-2,CASSLVPTASGNTIYF,TGTGCCAGCAGCTTAGTGCCGACAGCCTCTGGAAACACCATATATTTT
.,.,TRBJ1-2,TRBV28,CASSLGLPRNGYTF,TGTGCCAGCAGCCTAGGACTTCCGCGGAATGGCTACACCTTC
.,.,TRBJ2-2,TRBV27,CASSFSPLASTGELFF,TGTGCCAGCAGTTTTAGTCCCCTAGCTAGCACCGGGGAGCTGTTTTTT
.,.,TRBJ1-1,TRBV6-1,CASSEVGETEAFF,TGTGCCAGCAGTGAAGTCGGGGAAACTGAAGCTTTCTTT
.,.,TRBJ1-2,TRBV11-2,CASSLEGAGYTF,TGTGCCAGCAGCTTAGAAGGGGCTGGCTACACCTTC
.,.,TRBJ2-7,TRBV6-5,CASSYNTGSEQYF,TGTGCCAGCAGTTACAACACGGGATCCGAGCAGTACTTC
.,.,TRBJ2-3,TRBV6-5,CASSYGDTQYF,TGTGCCAGCAGTTACGGAGATACGCAGTATTTT
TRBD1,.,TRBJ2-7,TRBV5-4,CASGTDSYEQYF,TGTGCCAGCGGGACAGACTCCTACGAGCAGTACTTC
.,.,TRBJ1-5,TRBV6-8,CATGYNQPQHF,TGTGCCACCGGATACAATCAGCCCCAGCATTTT
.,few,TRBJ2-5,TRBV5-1,CASSLQETQYF,TGCGCCAGCAGCCTACAAGAGACCCAGTACTTC
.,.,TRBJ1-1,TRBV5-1,CASSLVGGTTEAFF,TGCGCCAGCAGCTTGGTGGGGGGGACCACTGAAGCTTTCTTT
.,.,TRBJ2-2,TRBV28,CASTKGQNTGELFF,TGTGCCAGCACAAAGGGACAGAACACCGGGGAGCTGTTTTTT
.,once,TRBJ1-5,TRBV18,CASSTHVSQPQHF,TGTGCCAGCTCAACCCACGTAAGTCAGCCCCAGCATTTT
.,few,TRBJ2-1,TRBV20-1,CSASNANEQFF,TGCAGTGCTAGTAATGCCAATGAGCAGTTCTTC
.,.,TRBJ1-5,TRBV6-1,CASRVNEGGNQPQHF,TGTGCCAGCAGAGTAAATGAGGGGGGCAATCAGCCCCAGCATTTT
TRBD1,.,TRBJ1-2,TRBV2,CASSLQGARGYTF,TGTGCCAGCAGCCTACAGGGGGCGCGTGGCTACACCTTC
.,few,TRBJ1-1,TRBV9,CASSVAGVMNTEAFF,TGTGCCAGCAGCGTAGCGGGCGTCATGAACACTGAAGCTTTCTTT
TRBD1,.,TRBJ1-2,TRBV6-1,CASSEYGTGDLLNYGYTF,TGTGCCAGCAGTGAATATGGGACAGGGGACCTACTTAACTATGGCTACACCTTC
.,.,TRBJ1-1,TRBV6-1,CASSEGRSEAFF,TGTGCCAGCAGTGAGGGGCGATCTGAAGCTTTCTTT
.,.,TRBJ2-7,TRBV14,CASSQGLYEQYF,TGTGCCAGCAGCCAAGGCCTCTACGAGCAGTACTTC
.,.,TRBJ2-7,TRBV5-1,CASSLDSVRGEQYF,TGCGCCAGCAGCTTGGATTCTGTTAGGGGCGAGCAGTACTTC
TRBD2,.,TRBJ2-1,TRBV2,CASSVTSGYNEQFF,TGTGCCAGCAGTGTGACTAGCGGGTACAATGAGCAGTTCTTC
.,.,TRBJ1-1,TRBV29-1,CSTGGRGFQAFF,TGCAGCACCGGGGGGCGGGGGTTCCAAGCTTTCTTT
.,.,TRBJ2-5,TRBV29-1,CSVGQETQYF,TGCAGCGTTGGACAAGAGACTCAGTACTTC
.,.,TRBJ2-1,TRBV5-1,CASSVTGNSYNEQFF,TGCGCCAGCAGCGTCACAGGGAACTCCTACAATGAGCAGTTCTTC
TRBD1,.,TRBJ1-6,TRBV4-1,CASSQVGTGVLNSPLHF,TGCGCCAGCAGCCAAGTGGGGACAGGGGTTCTTAATTCACCCCTCCACTTT
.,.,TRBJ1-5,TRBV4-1,CASSQDGDLSNQPQHF,TGCGCCAGCAGCCAAGATGGGGACCTTAGCAATCAGCCCCAGCATTTT
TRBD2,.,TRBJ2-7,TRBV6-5,CASSISSGRHYEQYF,TGTGCCAGCAGTATATCTAGCGGGAGACACTACGAGCAGTACTTC